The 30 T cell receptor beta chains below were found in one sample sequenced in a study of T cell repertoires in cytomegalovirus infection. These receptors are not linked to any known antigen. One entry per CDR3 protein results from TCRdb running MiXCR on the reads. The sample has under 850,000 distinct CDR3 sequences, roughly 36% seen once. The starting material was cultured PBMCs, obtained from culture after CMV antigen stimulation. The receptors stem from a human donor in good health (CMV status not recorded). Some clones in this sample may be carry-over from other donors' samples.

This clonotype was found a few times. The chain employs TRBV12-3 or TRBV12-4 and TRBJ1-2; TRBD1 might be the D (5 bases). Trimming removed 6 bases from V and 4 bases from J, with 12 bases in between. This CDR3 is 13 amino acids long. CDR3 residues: CASRAGSIYGYTF. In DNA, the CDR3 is TGTGCCAGCAGAGCAGGGTCGATCTATGGCTACACCTTC.

The CDR3 sequence: CASSEALGGGTTDTQYF. The CDR3 region has the DNA TGTGCCAGCAGTGAAGCGCTTGGGGGAGGGACCACAGATACGCAGTATTTT. The chain joins TRBV2 to TRBJ2-3; 7 bases fit TRBD2. V gave up 0 bases and J gave up 2 bases; unmatched junction bases: 8. The CDR3 totals 17 residues. The germline V gene encodes CDR1 SNHLY and CDR2 FYNNEI.

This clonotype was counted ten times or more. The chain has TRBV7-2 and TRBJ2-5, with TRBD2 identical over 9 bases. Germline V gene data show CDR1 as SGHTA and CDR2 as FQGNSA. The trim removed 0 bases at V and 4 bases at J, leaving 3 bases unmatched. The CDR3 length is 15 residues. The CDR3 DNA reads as TGTGCCAGCAGCTTAGCGCGGGGGGGGGGAGAGACCCAGTACTTC. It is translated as CASSLARGGGETQYF. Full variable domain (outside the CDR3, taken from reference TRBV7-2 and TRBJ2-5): GAGVSQSPSNKVTEKGKDVELRCDPISGHTALYWYRQSLGQGLEFLIYFQGNSAPDKSGLPSDRFSAERTGGSVSTLTIQRTQQEDSAVYLCASSLARGGGETQYFGPGTRLLVL.

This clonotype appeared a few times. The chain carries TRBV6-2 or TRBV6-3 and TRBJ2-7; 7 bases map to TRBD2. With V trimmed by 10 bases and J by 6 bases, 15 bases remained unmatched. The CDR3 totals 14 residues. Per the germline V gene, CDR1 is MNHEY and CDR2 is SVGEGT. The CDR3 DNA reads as TGTGCCACCAGCCAGGGCGGGGGACCCATCGAGCAGTACTTC. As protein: CATSQGGGPIEQYF.

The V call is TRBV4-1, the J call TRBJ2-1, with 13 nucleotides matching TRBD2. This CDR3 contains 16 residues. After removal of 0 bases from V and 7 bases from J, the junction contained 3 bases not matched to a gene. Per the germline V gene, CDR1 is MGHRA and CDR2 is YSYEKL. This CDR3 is CASSQETSGGANEQFF. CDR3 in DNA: TGCGCCAGCAGCCAAGAAACTAGCGGGGGGGCAAATGAGCAGTTCTTC.

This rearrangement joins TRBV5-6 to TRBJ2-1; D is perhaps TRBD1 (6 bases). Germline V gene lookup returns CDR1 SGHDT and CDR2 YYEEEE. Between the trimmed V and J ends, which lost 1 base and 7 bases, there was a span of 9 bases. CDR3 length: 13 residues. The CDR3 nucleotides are TGTGCCAGCAGCTTGATAACAGGGAATGAGCAGTTCTTC. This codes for CASSLITGNEQFF.

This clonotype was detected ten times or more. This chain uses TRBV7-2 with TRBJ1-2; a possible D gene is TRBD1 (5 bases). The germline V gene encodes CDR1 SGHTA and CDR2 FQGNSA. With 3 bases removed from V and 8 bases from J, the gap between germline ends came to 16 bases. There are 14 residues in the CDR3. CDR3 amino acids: CASSFAAAGQGYTF. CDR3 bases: TGTGCCAGCAGCTTCGCCGCGGCAGGGCAGGGCTACACCTTC.

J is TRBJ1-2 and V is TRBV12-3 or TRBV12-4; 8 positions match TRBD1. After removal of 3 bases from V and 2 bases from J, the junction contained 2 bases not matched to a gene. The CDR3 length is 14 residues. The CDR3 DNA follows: TGTGCCAGCAGTTTTCGACAGGGGAACTATGGCTACACCTTC. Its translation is CASSFRQGNYGYTF.

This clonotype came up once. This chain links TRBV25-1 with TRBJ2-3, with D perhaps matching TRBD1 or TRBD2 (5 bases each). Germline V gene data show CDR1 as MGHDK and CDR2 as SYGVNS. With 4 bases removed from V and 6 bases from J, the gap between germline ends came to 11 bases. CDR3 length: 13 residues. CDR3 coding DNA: TGTGCCAGCAGTGTGGGACCGGCGGATACGCAGTATTTT. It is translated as CASSVGPADTQYF.

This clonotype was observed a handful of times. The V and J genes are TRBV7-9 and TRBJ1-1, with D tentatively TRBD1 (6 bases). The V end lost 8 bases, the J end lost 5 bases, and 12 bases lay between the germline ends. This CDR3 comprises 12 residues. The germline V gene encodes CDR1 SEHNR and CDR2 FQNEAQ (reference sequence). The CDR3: CASLGASTEAFF. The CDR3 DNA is TGTGCCAGCCTGGGGGCATCAACTGAAGCTTTCTTT.

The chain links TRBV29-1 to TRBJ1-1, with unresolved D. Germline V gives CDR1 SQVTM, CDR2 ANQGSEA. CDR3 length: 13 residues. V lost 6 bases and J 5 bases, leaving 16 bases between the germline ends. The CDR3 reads CSVTTIIGTEAFF. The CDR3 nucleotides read TGCAGCGTCACAACGATAATAGGGACTGAAGCTTTCTTT.

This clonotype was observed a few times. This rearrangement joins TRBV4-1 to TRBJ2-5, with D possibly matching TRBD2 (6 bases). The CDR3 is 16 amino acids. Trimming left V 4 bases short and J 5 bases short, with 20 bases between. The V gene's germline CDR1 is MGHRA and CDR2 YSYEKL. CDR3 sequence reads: CASSRIPTGLTETQYF. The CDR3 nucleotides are TGCGCCAGCAGCCGGATACCCACTGGACTAACGGAGACCCAGTACTTC.

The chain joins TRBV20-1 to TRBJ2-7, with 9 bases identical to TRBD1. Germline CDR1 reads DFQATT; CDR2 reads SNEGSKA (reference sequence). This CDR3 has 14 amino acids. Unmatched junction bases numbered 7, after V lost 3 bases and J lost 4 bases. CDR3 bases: TGCAGTGCTAGTCCGGACAGGGGAATTTACGAGCAGTACTTC. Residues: CSASPDRGIYEQYF.

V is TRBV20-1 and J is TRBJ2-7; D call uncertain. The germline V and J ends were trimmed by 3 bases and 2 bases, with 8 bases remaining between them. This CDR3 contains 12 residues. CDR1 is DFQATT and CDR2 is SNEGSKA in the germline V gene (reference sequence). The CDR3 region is CSASIGTYEQYF. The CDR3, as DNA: TGCAGTGCTAGCATAGGGACCTACGAGCAGTACTTC.

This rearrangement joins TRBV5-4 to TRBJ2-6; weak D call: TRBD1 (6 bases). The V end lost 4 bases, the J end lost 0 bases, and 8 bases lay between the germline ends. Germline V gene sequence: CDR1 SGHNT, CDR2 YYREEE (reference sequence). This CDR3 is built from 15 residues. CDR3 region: CASSRDISGANVLTF. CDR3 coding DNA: TGTGCCAGCAGCCGGGACATCTCTGGGGCCAACGTCCTGACTTTC.

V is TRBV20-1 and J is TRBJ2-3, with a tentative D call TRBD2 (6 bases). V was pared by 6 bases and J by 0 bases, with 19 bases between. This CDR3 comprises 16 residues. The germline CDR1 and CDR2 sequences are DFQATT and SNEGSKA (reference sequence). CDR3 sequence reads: CSAQTLSGLSTDTQYF. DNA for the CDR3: TGCAGTGCCCAAACCCTTAGCGGACTTAGCACAGATACGCAGTATTTT.

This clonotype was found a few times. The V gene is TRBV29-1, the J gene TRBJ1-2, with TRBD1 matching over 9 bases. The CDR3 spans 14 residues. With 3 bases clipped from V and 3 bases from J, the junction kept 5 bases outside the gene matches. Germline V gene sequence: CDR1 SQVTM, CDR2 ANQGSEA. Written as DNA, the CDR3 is TGCAGCGTTGAGCACAGGGGGCCCGACTATGGCTACACCTTC. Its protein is CSVEHRGPDYGYTF.

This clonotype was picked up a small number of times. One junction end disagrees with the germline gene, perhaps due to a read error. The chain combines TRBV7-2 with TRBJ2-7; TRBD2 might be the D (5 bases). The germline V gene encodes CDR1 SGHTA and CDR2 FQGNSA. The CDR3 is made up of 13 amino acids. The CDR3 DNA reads TGTGCCAGCAGCCTAGCTCTTTTATACGAGCAGTACTTC. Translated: CASSLALLYEQYF.

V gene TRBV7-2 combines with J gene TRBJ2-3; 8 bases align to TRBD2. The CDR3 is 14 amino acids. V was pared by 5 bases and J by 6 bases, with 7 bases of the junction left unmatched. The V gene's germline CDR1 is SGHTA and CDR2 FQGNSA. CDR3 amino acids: CASSPGGAQDTQYF. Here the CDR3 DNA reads TGTGCCAGCAGCCCCGGGGGGGCCCAGGATACGCAGTATTTT.

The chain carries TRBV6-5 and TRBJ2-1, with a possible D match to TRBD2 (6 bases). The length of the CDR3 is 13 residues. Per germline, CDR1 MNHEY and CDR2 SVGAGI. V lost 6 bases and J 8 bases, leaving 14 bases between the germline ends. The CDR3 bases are TGTGCCAGCAGAATCGGGGGTGTGGATGAGCAGTTCTTC. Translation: CASRIGGVDEQFF.

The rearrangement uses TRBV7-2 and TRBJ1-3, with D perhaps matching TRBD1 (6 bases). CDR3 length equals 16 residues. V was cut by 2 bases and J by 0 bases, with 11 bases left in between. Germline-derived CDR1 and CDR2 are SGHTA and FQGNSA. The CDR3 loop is CASSLQGTVSGNTIYF. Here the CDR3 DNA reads TGTGCCAGCAGCTTACAGGGGACGGTCTCTGGAAACACCATATATTTT.

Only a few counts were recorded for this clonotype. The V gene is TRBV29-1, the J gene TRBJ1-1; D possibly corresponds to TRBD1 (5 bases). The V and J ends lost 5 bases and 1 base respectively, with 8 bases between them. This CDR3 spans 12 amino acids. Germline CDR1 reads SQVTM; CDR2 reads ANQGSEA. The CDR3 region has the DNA TGCAGCGTTCGGGGGTGGAACACTGAAGCTTTCTTT. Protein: CSVRGWNTEAFF.

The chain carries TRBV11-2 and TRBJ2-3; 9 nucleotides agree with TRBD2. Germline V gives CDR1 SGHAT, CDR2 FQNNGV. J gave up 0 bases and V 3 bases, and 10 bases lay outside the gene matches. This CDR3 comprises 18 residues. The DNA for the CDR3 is TGTGCCAGCAGCTTCGGGCGGGGGGGCCGGAGAAGCACAGATACGCAGTATTTT. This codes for CASSFGRGGRRSTDTQYF.

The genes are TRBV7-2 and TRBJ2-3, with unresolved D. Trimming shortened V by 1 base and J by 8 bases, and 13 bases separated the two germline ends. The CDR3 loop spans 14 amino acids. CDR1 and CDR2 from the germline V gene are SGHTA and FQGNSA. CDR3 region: CASSLEGPLGTQYF. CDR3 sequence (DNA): TGTGCCAGCAGCTTAGAGGGTCCCCTGGGTACGCAGTATTTT.

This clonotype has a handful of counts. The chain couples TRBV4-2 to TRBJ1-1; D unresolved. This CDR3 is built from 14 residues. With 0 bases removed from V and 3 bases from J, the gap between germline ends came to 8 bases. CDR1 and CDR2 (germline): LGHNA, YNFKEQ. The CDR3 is CASSQDLRYTEAFF. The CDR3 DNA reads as TGTGCCAGCAGCCAAGATCTGAGATACACTGAAGCTTTCTTT.

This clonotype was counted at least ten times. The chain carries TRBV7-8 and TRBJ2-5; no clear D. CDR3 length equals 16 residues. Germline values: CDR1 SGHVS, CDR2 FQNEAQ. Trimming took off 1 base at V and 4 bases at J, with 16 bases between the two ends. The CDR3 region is CASSLVPVGDGETQYF. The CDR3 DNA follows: TGTGCCAGCAGCTTAGTCCCAGTTGGGGATGGAGAGACCCAGTACTTC.

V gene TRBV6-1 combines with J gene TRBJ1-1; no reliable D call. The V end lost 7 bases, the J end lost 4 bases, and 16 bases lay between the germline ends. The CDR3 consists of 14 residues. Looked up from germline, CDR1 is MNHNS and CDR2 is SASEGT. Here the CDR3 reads CASKPGRLGTEAFF. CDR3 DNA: TGTGCCAGCAAGCCAGGAAGATTAGGCACTGAAGCTTTCTTT.

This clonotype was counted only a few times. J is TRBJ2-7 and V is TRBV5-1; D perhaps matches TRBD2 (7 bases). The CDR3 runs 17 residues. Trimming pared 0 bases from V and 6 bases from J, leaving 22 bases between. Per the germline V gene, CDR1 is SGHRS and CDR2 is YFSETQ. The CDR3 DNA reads TGCGCCAGCAGCTTGGGGTGGTCGCCCCGGGGGGCCGTCGAGCAGTACTTC. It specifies CASSLGWSPRGAVEQYF.

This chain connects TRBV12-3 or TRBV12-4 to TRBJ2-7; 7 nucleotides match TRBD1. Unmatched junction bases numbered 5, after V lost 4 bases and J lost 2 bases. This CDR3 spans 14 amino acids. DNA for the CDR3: TGTGCCAGCAGTTCAACCGGACAGGCCTACGAGCAGTACTTC. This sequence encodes CASSSTGQAYEQYF.

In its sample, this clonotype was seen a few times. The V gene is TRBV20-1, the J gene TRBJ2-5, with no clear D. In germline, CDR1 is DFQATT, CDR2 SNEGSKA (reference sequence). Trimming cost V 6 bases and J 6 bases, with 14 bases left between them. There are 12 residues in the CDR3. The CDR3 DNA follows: TGCAGTGCCCTGTTGGCCTCCAAGACCCAGTACTTC. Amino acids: CSALLASKTQYF.